This TCR beta chain was captured in a study of blood T cells in healthy people across ages. Findings of the study overall: TCR beta diversity per million T cells fell roughly linearly with age.

A remark on this clonotype: What it recognizes is unknown.

The length of the CDR3 is 14 residues. Per germline, CDR1 KGHDR and CDR2 SFDVKD. With a J-beta primer mix and a sample-barcoded 5' primer, a second PCR ran about 7 to 12 cycles. MiXCR, run by TCRdb on the 5' RACE reads, gives a single entry per CDR3 protein. There are around 2 million distinct CDR3 sequences in the sample; 35% to 50% occur only once, and 23% lies in the top ten. Extracted total RNA amounted to at least 5.5 micrograms for each sample. Specimen: blood. The TCR comes from a human donor in good health. The V call is TRBV24-1, the J call TRBJ2-4; a possible D gene is TRBD2 (7 bases). The J call may be faulty, since TRBJ2-7 better matches the DNA end. The CDR3 nucleotides read TGTGCCACCAGTCTTGGAGGGGGGGCCTACGAGCAGTACTTC. It specifies CATSLGGGAYEQYF.